This TCR beta chain stems from a study of blood T cell repertoires in COVID-19. J lost 4 bases, V lost 0 bases, and 9 bases had no gene match. The CDR3 extends over 18 amino acids. Assay used: immunoSEQ multiplex PCR; TCRdb lists only in-frame clones, some missing. The repertoire holds under 200,000 clones, 65% to 85% seen once, with 10% to 15% in the top ten. The sample holds one count of this clone. The specimen sequenced was PBMCs or T cells enriched from blood (not recorded which). The clonotype was recovered from an older woman who had recovered from COVID-19. The chain uses TRBV5-3 and TRBJ2-3, with 12 bases fitting TRBD2. TRBV5-3 carries the ORF label, with uncertain function. CDR3 coding DNA: TGTGCCAGAAGCTTGGTGCCCCCGACTAGCGGGAGCCCAGATACGCAGTATTTT. Protein product: CARSLVPPTSGSPDTQYF.